This T cell receptor (beta chain) was retrieved from a study of persistence of HIV-infected CD4 T cells. Study-wide background: Donors had been on suppressive ART for a median of approximately eight years.

With 5 bases clipped from V and 4 bases from J, the junction kept 5 bases outside the gene matches. The CDR3 is made up of 15 amino acids. Germline V gene lookup returns CDR1 SEHNR and CDR2 FQNEAQ (reference sequence). Lysates of CMV-infected fibroblasts at 10 ug/mL stimulated these cells. Sorted nonresponding memory CD4+ T cells were CD40L-negative, CD69-negative, CD45RO-high. Note on this clone: As yet, its antigen is unknown.

This was the immunoSEQ version 4 assay in survey mode. TCRdb keeps only in-frame clones here, not all; method: immunoSEQ multiplex PCR. In the table there are fewer than 30,000 clones, around 82% of which are singletons. Findings and caveats of the study: Compared with CD3/CD28-stimulated cells, CMV- and Gag-responding cells showed lower TCRbeta richness. Degenerate expanded CDR3beta sequences were enriched among CMV- and Gag-responding cells.

The sample was CD4+ T cells sorted from PBMCs after approximately 18-hour stimulation, taken from a patient who received antiretroviral therapy. The V and J genes are TRBV7-9 and TRBJ1-2, with 12 nucleotides matching TRBD1. This clonotype was obtained from an adult man with HIV who was CMV-seropositive. The CDR3 sequence: CASSLGTGGAYGYTF. Here the CDR3 DNA reads TGTGCCAGCAGCCTAGGGACAGGGGGCGCCTATGGCTACACCTTC.